The clone carrying this T cell receptor (beta chain) was recorded a few times. The target antigen is unknown. The sample comes from a study of cytomegalovirus exposure and HLA in healthy donors. Only in-frame clones appear in the TCRdb table, and some are missing; sequencing was by immunoSEQ multiplex PCR. Of 90,000 to 110,000 clones in the sample, about nine tenths were seen once. Broader study findings: There were three CMV-associated chains whose specificity for CMV antigens was confirmed in vitro.

The CDR3 spans 15 residues. Germline CDR1 and CDR2: SNHLY and FYNNEI. Losses at the gene ends were 4 bases for V and 5 bases for J; bases not matched to a gene: 10. The receptor was derived from a woman younger than 30 in good health and CMV-seronegative. The genes are TRBV2 and TRBJ2-5, with TRBD2 matching 7 bases. Sequenced input: PBMCs. In nucleotides, the CDR3 is TGTGCCAGCAGTGTCAGAGCGGGGTCCGGTGAGACCCAGTACTTC. Translating gives CASSVRAGSGETQYF.